The 24 T cell receptor beta chains in this list originate from one sample, sequenced in a study of T cells expressing NK-cell markers. TCRdb re-called the 5' RACE reads and shows each CDR3 protein once, DNA omitted. The sample shows some 340,000 distinct CDR3 sequences, and 5.2% sits with its ten largest clones. Material: blood T cells: a sorted CD56 or NKG2C T cell subset, CD4+ or CD8+ T cells, or bulk PBMC T cells (not recorded which). The receptors here all came from a man aged 18 to 69 in good health.

The V gene is TRBV27, the J gene TRBJ2-5; checking the TCRdb D call of TRBD2 is not possible without DNA. This CDR3 is built from 19 residues. In germline, CDR1 is MNHEY, CDR2 SMNVEV (reference sequence). The CDR3 is CASSKRVRGSGGAWETQYF.

The chain recombines TRBV6-1 with TRBJ2-7; TCRdb calls TRBD1, which cannot be checked without DNA. Germline lookup yields CDR1 MNHNS and CDR2 SASEGT. This CDR3 region has 15 residues. CDR3 residues: CASASSPGPSYEQYF.

The V and J genes are TRBV27 and TRBJ2-5; TCRdb proposes TRBD1, but this gene call is untestable without DNA. Germline V gene sequence: CDR1 MNHEY, CDR2 SMNVEV (reference sequence). The CDR3 totals 15 residues. The CDR3 is CASSRQGASGETQYF.

The gene calls are TRBV7-2 and TRBJ1-2. This CDR3 is 12 amino acids long. The V gene's germline CDR1 is SGHTA and CDR2 FQGNSA. The CDR3 region is CASSSIVGGYTF.

The chain has TRBV6-1 and TRBJ1-2; TCRdb indicates TRBD1, and absent DNA this call remains unverified. From germline, CDR1 is MNHNS and CDR2 SASEGT. The CDR3 extends over 15 amino acids. CDR3 loop: CASSPAGQGAYGYTF.

The gene calls are TRBV4-1 and TRBJ2-2; no DNA is available, so the TRBD1 call from TCRdb remains unchecked. CDR3 length: 15 amino acids. Germline V gene lookup returns CDR1 MGHRA and CDR2 YSYEKL. The CDR3: CASSQGGVWTGELFF.

The rearrangement uses TRBV20-1 and TRBJ2-3; the D call from TCRdb, TRBD2, cannot be confirmed without DNA. CDR1 and CDR2 (germline): DFQATT, SNEGSKA (reference sequence). CDR3 size: 15 residues. The CDR3 protein is CSAGTGTSTSDTQYF.

The chain employs TRBV29-1 and TRBJ2-2. The V gene's germline CDR1 is SQVTM and CDR2 ANQGSEA. The CDR3 is made up of 14 amino acids. CDR3 amino acids: CSVEQFGNTGELFF.

The chain is built from TRBV7-9 and TRBJ2-3; TCRdb's D call, TRBD2, is unchecked because there is no DNA. The CDR3 length is 17 residues. Germline V CDR1 and CDR2: SEHNR, FQNEAQ (reference sequence). The CDR3 sequence: CASSSNGLAGGPDTQYF.

This sequence joins TRBV11-1 and TRBJ2-2; the TCRdb call, TRBD2, lacks DNA for checking. CDR3 size: 18 residues. From germline, CDR1 is SGHAT and CDR2 FQDESV (reference sequence). Here the CDR3 reads CASSSLPVAGRVTGELFF.

The J gene is TRBJ1-1, the V gene TRBV4-1; absent DNA, TCRdb's TRBD1 call cannot be checked. The CDR3 runs 17 residues. Germline assignment: CDR1 MGHRA and CDR2 YSYEKL. The CDR3 sequence is CASSQVFRGSRNTEAFF.

This chain's CDR3 is CASSLVGTGADTQYF. This rearrangement joins TRBV7-2 to TRBJ2-3; TCRdb picks TRBD1, but there is no DNA to check that call. The CDR3 is made up of 15 amino acids. The germline V gene encodes CDR1 SGHTA and CDR2 FQGNSA.

This rearrangement joins TRBV27 to TRBJ1-6; there is no DNA to check the TCRdb D call of TRBD1. Germline CDR1 and CDR2: MNHEY and SMNVEV (reference sequence). CDR3 length: 18 amino acids. CDR3: CASSFSQGAVAYNSPLHF.

The chain has TRBV12-3 or TRBV12-4 and TRBJ2-5. CDR3 length: 14 amino acids. CDR3 sequence reads: CASSPGILQETQYF.

V and J are TRBV20-1 and TRBJ1-6; TCRdb proposes TRBD1, but this gene call is untestable without DNA. The germline CDR1 and CDR2 sequences are DFQATT and SNEGSKA (reference sequence). The CDR3 is made up of 15 amino acids. The CDR3 sequence is CSARDTAGGNSPLHF.

This sequence joins TRBV6-5 and TRBJ2-7. The CDR3 spans 17 residues. Per the germline V gene, CDR1 is MNHEY and CDR2 is SVGAGI. CDR3 residues: CASSYSLSIVRTYEQYF.

This rearrangement joins TRBV18 to TRBJ2-7; TCRdb gives TRBD1 as the D gene, but with no DNA this cannot be confirmed. The CDR3 consists of 16 residues. Germline CDR1 is KGHSH and CDR2 is LQKENI. The chain's CDR3 is CASSPLLTGARYEQYF.

The chain links TRBV19 to TRBJ2-7; TCRdb's D call of TRBD1 is untestable without DNA. The CDR3 extends over 13 amino acids. Germline assignment: CDR1 LNHDA and CDR2 SQIVND (reference sequence). CDR3: CASSKQGAYEQYF.

The chain combines TRBV27 with TRBJ1-1. CDR1 is MNHEY and CDR2 is SMNVEV in the germline V gene (reference sequence). The CDR3 length is 15 residues. The CDR3 reads CASSLKGTANTEAFF.

The chain employs TRBV5-1 and TRBJ2-2; absent DNA, TCRdb's TRBD2 call cannot be checked. Looked up from germline, CDR1 is SGHRS and CDR2 is YFSETQ. The CDR3 spans 14 residues. The CDR3 region is CASTNQARGGELFF.

The J gene is TRBJ2-5, the V gene TRBV5-6; with no DNA, the TCRdb D assignment of TRBD2 cannot be verified. Germline values: CDR1 SGHDT, CDR2 YYEEEE. The CDR3 has 15 residues. CDR3 region: CASSTSLAFQETQYF.

CDR3 in amino acids: CASSAQQGTKLFF. The chain couples TRBV7-8 to TRBJ1-4; lacking DNA, the TRBD1 call made by TCRdb goes unchecked. The germline CDR1 and CDR2 sequences are SGHVS and FQNEAQ. CDR3 length: 13 residues.

The rearrangement links TRBV30 to TRBJ2-1; there is no DNA to check the TCRdb D call of TRBD2. Germline CDR1 reads GTSNPN; CDR2 reads SVGIG (reference sequence). There are 12 residues in the CDR3. The CDR3 spells CAWSVFDERWFF.

This chain uses TRBV7-8 with TRBJ1-2; the D call from TCRdb, TRBD1, cannot be confirmed without DNA. This CDR3 region has 14 residues. Per germline, CDR1 SGHVS and CDR2 FQNEAQ. The CDR3 region is CASSLGQGQRGYTF. Based on the CDR3 plus reference TRBV7-8 and TRBJ1-2, the full variable domain is GAGVSQSPRYKVAKRGQDVALRCDPISGHVSLFWYQQALGQGPEFLTYFQNEAQLDKSGLPSDRFFAERPEGSVSTLKIQRTQQEDSAVYLCASSLGQGQRGYTFGSGTRLTVV.